This T cell receptor beta chain came from a study of graft-versus-host responses after intestinal transplantation (dated by TCRdb to about 2021). Some background on the complete study: Recipients received multivisceral, liver-intestinal, or isolated intestinal transplants. Every recipient was given anti-thymocyte globulin induction, followed by about three years of maintenance tacrolimus and steroids. Bulk TCR-beta CDR3 sequencing was used to track graft-versus-host and host-versus-graft alloreactive T cell clones in the graft, circulation and bone marrow after intestinal transplantation. Alloreactive clones were identified by sequencing pre-transplant mixed lymphocyte reaction products and comparing them with unstimulated pre-transplant donor and recipient T cells. The cohort enrolled about 23 intestinal transplant recipients, one of whom was a retransplant, and 3 patients without pretransplant specimens were excluded. A peak of at least 4% donor T cells among recipient peripheral blood mononuclear cells was the definition used for donor T cell macrochimerism. Rather than being sequenced by the commercial service, samples from a few later patients were sequenced in-house on an Illumina MiSeq and processed with MiXCR. What the work shows at the level of the full study, not this receptor alone: High GvH to HvG T cell clonal ratios were observed in the allografts of patients with donor T cell macrochimerism. The relatively low number and heterogeneity of intestinal transplant patients limited the conclusions. Early after transplant, peak levels of circulating GvH clones were found to be associated with declines in HvG clones. GvH clones turned up in recipient bone marrow, with some appearing earlier in ileal mucosa or blood, a pattern consistent with an intestinal mucosal origin.

Receptor libraries were prepared by the immunoSEQ multiplex PCR assay. For most patients, genomic DNA was isolated with the Qiagen DNeasy Blood and Tissue Kit and shipped frozen to Adaptive Biotechnologies for TCR sequencing. For most patients, genomic DNA was subjected to high-throughput TCR-beta CDR3 sequencing by Adaptive Biotechnologies. Processing in the source paper ran as follows. TCR sequencing data for roughly 17 patients were retrieved from Adaptive's ImmunoSEQ software; a few other patients were processed with MiXCR and VDJtools. To correct CD4 versus CD8 sorting errors, sequences present in both subsets at a frequency ratio below 5:1 were removed. CDR3 nucleotide sequences shared between donor and recipient were removed because the origin of such sequences could not be assigned. At least 2-fold expansion over unstimulated cells and a minimum CFSE-low frequency of 0.002% (template counts) or 0.001% (read counts) were required for clones to be classified as alloreactive. Clones were considered mappable if detected in sequenced pre-transplant spleen, lymph node, or MLR CFSE-low populations of the donor or recipient. Cumulative frequency of alloreactive clones was calculated as a percentage of all sequences weighted by copy number. Drawn from immuneACCESS, this table holds only the in-frame rearrangements with V and J called that TCRdb kept. Clones are partly lost; checked studies trace under half to an unresolved V gene and leave the rest unexplained. The DNA gave D and trimming, while V, J and clone size come from that table. The sample includes just over 9,000 clones, with 33% observed a single time. The leading ten clones occupy about 3% of the sample.

As encoded in the germline V gene, CDR1 is MNHEY while CDR2 is SVGAGI. V and J lose 2 bases and 9 bases, and a span of 19 bases separates them. Reading from cysteine to phenylalanine, the CDR3 counts 15 amino acids. The only DNA kept is the CDR3, 45 bases in frame from the first base. The time point label here, explained by the study, means: cells obtained before transplantation from donor or recipient. In the mixed lymphocyte reactions, about 200,000 CFSE-labeled pre-transplant responders were plated with about 200,000 irradiated violet-dye-labeled stimulators and cultured for 5 to 6 days. After the mixed lymphocyte reaction, proliferating CD3+CD4+CFSE-low and CD3+CD8+CFSE-low responder cells were FACS-sorted on a BD Influx sorter. This clone occurred a few times. The record has no base qualities; no much larger clone is one base away.

The chain is encoded by TRBV6-5 joined to TRBJ1-2; possibly the D gene is TRBD1, per 6 matching bases. Source: alloreactive CD8+ T cells from a mixed lymphocyte reaction culture, taken before transplantation. The cell subset or site label corresponds to: CFSE-low proliferating T cells sorted from approximately 6-day pre-transplant mixed lymphocyte reaction (GvH or HvG direction). The source is a human patient who was an organ donor for intestinal transplantation. The base sequence is TGTGCCAGCAGTTACCCGGGGGGCGCCCAGGGGAGCTACACCTTC. The encoded protein is CASSYPGGAQGSYTF.